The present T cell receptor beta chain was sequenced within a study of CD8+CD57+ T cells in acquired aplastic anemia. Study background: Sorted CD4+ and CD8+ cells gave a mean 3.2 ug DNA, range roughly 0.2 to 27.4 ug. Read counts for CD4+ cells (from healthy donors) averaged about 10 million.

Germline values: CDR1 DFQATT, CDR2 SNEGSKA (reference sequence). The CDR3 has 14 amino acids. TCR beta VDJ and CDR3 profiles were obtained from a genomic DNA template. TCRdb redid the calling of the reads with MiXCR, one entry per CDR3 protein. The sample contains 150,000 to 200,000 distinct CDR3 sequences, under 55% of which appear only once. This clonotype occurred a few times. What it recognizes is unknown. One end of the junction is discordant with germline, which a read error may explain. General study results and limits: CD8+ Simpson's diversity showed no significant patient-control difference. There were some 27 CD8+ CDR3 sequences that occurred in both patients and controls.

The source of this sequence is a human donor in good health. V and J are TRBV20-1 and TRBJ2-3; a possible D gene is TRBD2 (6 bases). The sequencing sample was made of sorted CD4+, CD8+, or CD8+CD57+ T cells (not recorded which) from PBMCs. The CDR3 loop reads CSASGAGGTDTQYF. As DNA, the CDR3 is TGCAGTGCTAGCGGAGCGGGCGGCACAGATACGCAGTACTTT.